This T cell receptor (beta chain) is from a study of blood T cell repertoires in COVID-19. Turning to the study itself: Samples representing acute and convalescent COVID-19 were sourced from the United States, Italy and Spain. T cells, B-cell-depleted T cells, or PBMCs provided the cDNA or gDNA that served as material.

Original handling: From reference gene primer amplification, estimates of nucleated cell counts were derived. Produced via immunoSEQ multiplex PCR; TCRdb's table is partial and in-frame only. D and trimming come from the DNA, and the V and J calls and clone size come from that table. In the table there are over 250,000 clones, approximately 83% of which are singletons. The CDR3 loop spans 13 amino acids. Trimming took 5 bases from V and 0 from J, leaving 7 bases between them. Germline CDR1 LNHNV, CDR2 YYDKDF (reference sequence). The J gene is TRBJ1-2, the V gene TRBV15; unclear D gene. The sequence was collected from a woman in her 70s with acute or convalescent COVID-19. Sequenced material: peripheral blood. CDR3 amino acids: CATSGGANYGYTF. CDR3 coding DNA: TGTGCCACCAGCGGCGGAGCTAACTATGGCTACACCTTC.